This T cell receptor beta chain was sequenced in a study of CD8 T cells in ankylosing spondylitis. This CDR3 has 14 residues. The V and J ends lost 6 bases and 3 bases respectively, with 12 bases between them. TCRdb re-derived calls from the 5' RACE reads in MiXCR, one entry per CDR3 protein. The data contain approximately 140,000 distinct CDR3 sequences, 7% to 10% of them seen just once; the ten biggest clones take up under 7.5%. This clonotype was counted at least ten times. The origin of this receptor is a male donor with ankylosing spondylitis. The sequenced material came from synovial fluid, either unsorted or a sorted T cell fraction (not recorded which). The chain has TRBV12-3 or TRBV12-4 and TRBJ2-4, with D possibly being TRBD1 (6 bases). The CDR3 region is CASSRGDIKNIQYF. The CDR3 coding sequence is TGTGCCAGCAGCCGTGGGGACATCAAAAACATTCAGTACTTC.